This T cell receptor beta chain was documented in a study of cytomegalovirus exposure and HLA in healthy donors. Trimming took off 4 bases at V and 5 bases at J, with 24 bases between the two ends. CDR1 and CDR2 (germline): MDHEN, SYDVKM. There are 17 residues in the CDR3. The PCR ran on 60 Vbeta and 13 Jbeta primers. Using immunoSEQ multiplex PCR, the repertoire was profiled, and TCRdb retains in-frame clones only, with some absent. The repertoire holds 85,000 to 120,000 clones, with roughly 70% as singletons. The sample taken for sequencing was PBMCs. This chain links TRBV28 with TRBJ2-7; D may be TRBD1 (7 bases). This receptor was identified in a male donor in good health and CMV-seropositive. Here the CDR3 DNA reads TGTGCCAGCAGTTCAGCTTCCCGGGGCAGGGGGGACAACGAGCAGTACTTC. It encodes CASSSASRGRGDNEQYF.